These 14 T cell receptor beta chains were all obtained from the same sample, sequenced in a study of cytomegalovirus exposure and HLA in healthy donors (TCRdb year 2017). The library was prepared using the immunoSEQ multiplex PCR assay. For the multiplex PCR, a mixture combining 60 forward primers for TCR Vbeta segments and 13 reverse primers for TCR Jbeta segments was used. TCRdb took over this immuneACCESS table, retaining in-frame rearrangements with V and J assigned. Such tables are incomplete; in checked studies, under half of the missing clones stem from an unresolved V gene, and the remainder is unexplained. The sample table on file contains 85,000 to 90,000 clones. The ten top clones hold approximately 15% of the sample. The sequencing sample was made of PBMCs. The receptors come from a man aged 50 to 60 in good health and CMV-seropositive.

The rearrangement uses TRBV18 and TRBJ2-3, with D hard to call. Germline CDR1 and CDR2: KGHSH and LQKENI. The CDR3 is 14 residues long. Trimming stripped 0 bases from V and 4 bases from J, with 8 bases between. The CDR3 region is CASSPPSTADTQYF. The CDR3 DNA follows: TGTGCCAGCTCACCACCGAGTACGGCAGATACGCAGTATTTT. Full variable domain (rest looked up from reference TRBV18 and TRBJ2-3): NAGVMQNPRHLVRRRGQEARLRCSPMKGHSHVYWYRQLPEEGLKFMVYLQKENIIDESGMPKERFSAEFPKEGPSILRIQQVVRGDSAAYFCASSPPSTADTQYFGPGTRLTVL.

This chain connects TRBV5-1 to TRBJ2-1, with D possibly TRBD2 on 5 matching bases. There are 15 residues in the CDR3. Germline lookup yields CDR1 SGHRS and CDR2 YFSETQ. V was pared by 4 bases and J by 3 bases, with 14 bases between. The DNA for the CDR3 is TGCGCCAGCAGCCCCGGGGTCGACATCTACAATGAGCAGTTCTTC. Protein product: CASSPGVDIYNEQFF.

The V and J genes are TRBV19 and TRBJ2-1, with 8 bases fitting TRBD2. V dropped 6 bases and J dropped 3; count of bases not matched to a gene: 16. The CDR3 sequence is 18 residues long. The germline V gene encodes CDR1 LNHDA and CDR2 SQIVND (reference sequence). CDR3 DNA sequence: TGTGCCAGTAGCATCCATGGCCTAAGCGGGAGCTTCTACAATGAGCAGTTCTTC. Its protein product is CASSIHGLSGSFYNEQFF. Filled out from reference TRBV19 and TRBJ2-1, the complete variable domain reads DGGITQSPKYLFRKEGQNVTLSCEQNLNHDAMYWYRQDPGQGLRLIYYSQIVNDFQKGDIAEGYSVSREKKESFPLTVTSAQKNPTAFYLCASSIHGLSGSFYNEQFFGPGTRLTVL.

V is TRBV4-3 and J is TRBJ2-3; 8 bases are a match to TRBD1. The junction had 6 bases not matched to a gene; V was cut back by 0 bases and J by 1 base. Germline V CDR1 and CDR2: LGHNA, YSLEER. There are 17 residues in the CDR3. The DNA of the CDR3 is TGCGCCAGCAGCCAAGATCTCACAGGGGGTGGCACAGATACGCAGTATTTT. It is translated as CASSQDLTGGGTDTQYF.

The rearrangement uses TRBV30 and TRBJ2-1; TRBD2 aligns across 8 bases. This CDR3 region has 15 residues. V was pared by 6 bases and J by 0 bases, with 7 bases of the junction left unmatched. The V gene's germline CDR1 is GTSNPN and CDR2 SVGIG (reference sequence). CDR3 sequence (DNA): TGTGCCTGCCCACTAGCGGACAGCTCCTACAATGAGCAGTTCTTC. Protein product: CACPLADSSYNEQFF.

This chain links TRBV4-1 with TRBJ2-1, with 8 bases fitting TRBD2. J was trimmed by 5 bases and V by 4 bases; bases with no gene match: 10. The CDR3 length is 16 residues. Germline V gives CDR1 MGHRA, CDR2 YSYEKL. CDR3 residues: CASSPPAGVSDNEQFF. CDR3 DNA sequence: TGCGCCAGCAGCCCCCCAGCGGGAGTGTCCGACAATGAGCAGTTCTTC.

The CDR3 spells CAWSIVGQPQHF. Written as DNA, the CDR3 is TGTGCCTGGAGTATCGTGGGCCAGCCCCAGCATTTT. The chain couples TRBV30 to TRBJ1-5; D unclear. Germline V gene sequence: CDR1 GTSNPN, CDR2 SVGIG (reference sequence). This CDR3 comprises 12 residues. Trimming stripped 2 bases from V and 7 bases from J, with 9 bases between.

The genes are TRBV2 and TRBJ2-7, with 12 bases lining up with TRBD2. This CDR3 is 14 amino acids long. J was trimmed by 3 bases and V by 6 bases; bases with no gene match: 3. Germline V CDR1 and CDR2: SNHLY, FYNNEI. CDR3 bases: TGTGCCAGCAGGTTGACTAGCGGGAGCTACGAGCAGTACTTC. Translation: CASRLTSGSYEQYF.

The chain couples TRBV7-9 to TRBJ2-5, with D perhaps matching TRBD2 (5 bases). The CDR3 has 11 amino acids. Per the germline V gene, CDR1 is SEHNR and CDR2 is FQNEAQ (reference sequence). Trimming pared 5 bases from V and 9 bases from J, leaving 10 bases between. This CDR3 is CASSRLEAQYF. DNA for the CDR3: TGTGCCAGCAGCCGCCTGGAGGCCCAGTACTTC.

The chain couples TRBV30 to TRBJ2-3; D gene ambiguous. V shed 5 bases and J shed 4 bases, with 10 bases lying between them. This CDR3 has 12 amino acids. The germline CDR1 and CDR2 sequences are GTSNPN and SVGIG (reference sequence). This CDR3 reads CAWSGSADTQYF. In nucleotides, the CDR3 is TGTGCCTGGTCCGGTTCCGCAGATACGCAGTATTTT. Filled out from reference TRBV30 and TRBJ2-3, the complete variable domain reads SQTIHQWPATLVQPVGSPLSLECTVEGTSNPNLYWYRQAAGRGLQLLFYSVGIGQISSEVPQNLSASRPQDRQFILSSKKLLLSDSGFYLCAWSGSADTQYFGPGTRLTVL.

The genes are TRBV7-9 and TRBJ2-1; 12 bases line up with TRBD2. The CDR3 loop spans 15 amino acids. Germline-derived CDR1 and CDR2 are SEHNR and FQNEAQ (reference sequence). The V gene end was trimmed by 10 bases and the J gene end by 4 bases; junction bases not matched to a gene: 8. For the CDR3, the DNA is TGTGCCACCTGGACTAGCGGGGCCACTTACAATGAGCAGTTCTTC. Protein sequence: CATWTSGATYNEQFF.

The chain carries TRBV10-3 and TRBJ1-1; D might be TRBD1 (6 bases). From germline, CDR1 is ENHRY and CDR2 SYGVKD. The germline V and J ends were trimmed by 4 bases and 4 bases, with 13 bases remaining between them. The CDR3 loop spans 14 amino acids. Written as DNA, the CDR3 is TGTGCCATCAGTGCGGGGGGGGCGAGCACTGAAGCTTTCTTT. Residues: CAISAGGASTEAFF.

This sequence joins TRBV21-1 and TRBJ1-2. TRBV21-1 represents a pseudogene. CDR3 size: 11 residues. In DNA, the CDR3 is TGTGCCACCCCGAGGAGGGACGGCTACACCTTC. Translating gives CATPRRDGYTF.

V is TRBV30 and J is TRBJ2-6; D not resolved. Germline V gene lookup returns CDR1 GTSNPN and CDR2 SVGIG (reference sequence). V gave up 3 bases and J gave up 0 bases, with 6 bases separating them. CDR3 length equals 14 residues. CDR3 DNA sequence: TGTGCCTGGAGACCGAGCTCTGGGGCCAACGTCCTGACTTTC. Amino acid sequence: CAWRPSSGANVLTF.